These 16 T cell receptor beta chains share one sample of origin, sequenced in a study of T cells in Graves' hyperthyroidism and ophthalmopathy. TCR beta CDR3 region amplification was performed from RNA transcripts. In the first-round RT-PCR of the TCR CDR3, the HTBI primer set was used. TCRdb recomputed calls from the multiplex PCR reads with MiXCR, one row per CDR3 protein. Of 300,000 to 350,000 distinct CDR3 sequences listed, roughly 20% were seen once; the top ten hold around 47%. Material for sequencing was blood. These receptor sequences come from a woman in her forties or fifties with Graves' hyperthyroidism.

This clonotype showed up just a few times. The chain combines TRBV6-4 with TRBJ1-1, with unresolved D. CDR1 is MRHNA, CDR2 SNTAGT, per germline. The CDR3 is 9 residues long. In DNA, the CDR3 is TGTGCGAGGAACACTGAAGCTTTCTTT. The encoded protein is CARNTEAFF.

This clonotype was seen at least ten times. The chain combines TRBV28 with TRBJ1-6; 7 positions match TRBD1. This CDR3 region has 16 residues. The ends lost 3 bases at V and 7 bases at J; junction bases unmatched: 9. CDR1 and CDR2 from the germline V gene are MDHEN and SYDVKM. CDR3 sequence (DNA): TGTGCCAGCAGTTTGGCCGGGACAGAGCCAAATTCACCCCTCCACTTT. Its translation is CASSLAGTEPNSPLHF. The whole variable domain, remainder taken from reference TRBV28 and TRBJ1-6, is DVKVTQSSRYLVKRTGEKVFLECVQDMDHENMFWYRQDPGLGLRLIYFSYDVKMKEKGDIPEGYSVSREKKERFSLILESASTNQTSMYLCASSLAGTEPNSPLHFGNGTRLTVT.

The rearrangement joins TRBV11-2 to TRBJ1-6; tentative D call: TRBD1 (5 bases). This CDR3 spans 15 amino acids. Germline assignment: CDR1 SGHAT and CDR2 FQNNGV. V shed 6 bases and J shed 5 bases, with 14 bases lying between them. CDR3 loop: CASRVPGKDNSPLHF. The CDR3 DNA reads as TGTGCCAGCAGGGTGCCAGGGAAGGATAATTCACCCCTCCACTTT. Combining the CDR3 with reference TRBV11-2 and TRBJ1-6 gives the whole variable domain EAGVAQSPRYKIIEKRQSVAFWCNPISGHATLYWYQQILGQGPKLLIQFQNNGVVDDSQLPKDRFSAERLKGVDSTLKIQPAKLEDSAVYLCASRVPGKDNSPLHFGNGTRLTVT.

This clonotype showed up many times. The chain links TRBV12-3 or TRBV12-4 to TRBJ2-3, with 7 bases that match TRBD1. V was pared by 7 bases and J by 1 base, with 5 bases of the junction left unmatched. The CDR3 totals 14 residues. CDR3 DNA sequence: TGTGCCAGCAATAACAGGGGTGGCACAGATACGCAGTATTTT. Its translation: CASNNRGGTDTQYF.

Regarding this clonotype: At one boundary the junction diverges from the germline segment, which might be a read error. The CDR3, as DNA: TGTGCTAGCAGCCCAGGGACAGGCGGGGCCTACAATGAGCAGTTCTTC. This sequence encodes CASSPGTGGAYNEQFF. V is TRBV7-7 and J is TRBJ2-1; 8 bases line up with TRBD1. The germline V gene has CDR1 SSHAT and CDR2 FNYEAQ (reference sequence). The CDR3 runs to 16 residues. The whole variable domain, filled in from reference TRBV7-7 and TRBJ2-1, reads GAGVSQSPRYKVTKRGQDVTLRCDPISSHATLYWYQQALGQGPEFLTYFNYEAQPDKSGLPSDRFSAERPEGSISTLTIQRTEQRDSAMYRCASSPGTGGAYNEQFFGPGTRLTVL.

This clonotype was found a few times. The chain carries TRBV12-5 and TRBJ1-1; no definite D call. Germline CDR1 is LGHNT and CDR2 is FRNRAP. V was pared by 3 bases and J by 3 bases, with 5 bases between. CDR3 size: 12 residues. The CDR3 loop is CASGFGYTEAFF. Written as DNA, the CDR3 is TGTGCTAGTGGTTTCGGATACACTGAAGCTTTCTTT. The full variable domain, its missing parts supplied by reference TRBV12-5 and TRBJ1-1, is DARVTQTPRHKVTEMGQEVTMRCQPILGHNTVFWYRQTMMQGLELLAYFRNRAPLDDSGMPKDRFSAEMPDATLATLKIQPSEPRDSAVYFCASGFGYTEAFFGQGTRLTVV.

This clonotype has just a few counts. V and J are TRBV12-3 or TRBV12-4 and TRBJ2-3; D ambiguous. Trimming took off 11 bases at V and 6 bases at J, with 18 bases between the two ends. The CDR3 is 13 amino acids. CDR3 coding DNA: TGTGCCTCAACGGCCCAAAATATGGATACGCAGTATTTT. As protein: CASTAQNMDTQYF.

Ten or more counts support this clonotype. V and J are TRBV3-1 and TRBJ2-1; 7 bases are a match to TRBD1. CDR1 LGHDT and CDR2 YNNKEL come from the germline V gene (reference sequence). Germline trimming cut 4 bases from V and 5 bases from J; bases unmatched to any gene: 8. The CDR3 extends over 15 amino acids. CDR3 nucleotide sequence: TGTGCCAGCAGCCCTCCCGGGACAGCAAACAATGAGCAGTTCTTC. It translates to CASSPPGTANNEQFF.

The table lists this clonotype with a few counts. The chain joins TRBV19 to TRBJ1-1; D unresolved. Germline V CDR1 and CDR2: LNHDA, SQIVND (reference sequence). Trimming cost V 1 base and J 4 bases, with 10 bases left between them. The CDR3 contains 14 residues. Here the CDR3 reads CASSIGAVGTEAFF. The CDR3 region has the DNA TGTGCCAGTAGTATAGGGGCAGTGGGCACTGAAGCTTTCTTT.

At least ten counts were recorded for this clonotype. The gene calls are TRBV11-2 and TRBJ2-2; no clear D. CDR3 length equals 13 residues. V lost 1 base to trimming and J lost 5 bases, with 5 bases between them. In germline, CDR1 is SGHAT, CDR2 FQNNGV. CDR3 sequence reads: CASSLGLTGELFF. The CDR3 bases are TGTGCCAGCAGCTTAGGACTTACCGGGGAGCTGTTTTTT. The whole variable domain, remainder taken from reference TRBV11-2 and TRBJ2-2, is EAGVAQSPRYKIIEKRQSVAFWCNPISGHATLYWYQQILGQGPKLLIQFQNNGVVDDSQLPKDRFSAERLKGVDSTLKIQPAKLEDSAVYLCASSLGLTGELFFGEGSRLTVL.

Turning to this clonotype: One base away lies a much larger clone, so this may be a sequencing read error. This chain connects TRBV28 to TRBJ2-7; 9 bases are a match to TRBD2. Germline V gene data show CDR1 as MDHEN and CDR2 as SYDVKM. This CDR3 has 15 residues. CDR3 in amino acids: CARSLLLAGSYEQYF. As DNA, the CDR3 is TGTGCCAGAAGTTTATTACTAGCGGGCTCCTACGAGCAGTACTTC. Full variable domain (outside the CDR3, taken from reference TRBV28 and TRBJ2-7): DVKVTQSSRYLVKRTGEKVFLECVQDMDHENMFWYRQDPGLGLRLIYFSYDVKMKEKGDIPEGYSVSREKKERFSLILESASTNQTSMYLCARSLLLAGSYEQYFGPGTRLTVT.

This clonotype has at least ten counts. This sequence joins TRBV28 and TRBJ2-3, with D maybe TRBD2 (5 bases). Germline-derived CDR1 and CDR2 are MDHEN and SYDVKM. Trimming pared 6 bases from V and 1 base from J, leaving 14 bases between. The CDR3 is made up of 15 amino acids. CDR3 in DNA: TGTGCCAGCAGCCCTCTGGGAGAGGGCACAGATACGCAGTATTTT. Translating gives CASSPLGEGTDTQYF.

This clonotype was counted between two and nine times. The chain has TRBV20-1 and TRBJ1-4; D not resolved. The V and J ends lost 6 bases and 8 bases respectively, with 16 bases between them. Germline V gene sequence: CDR1 DFQATT, CDR2 SNEGSKA (reference sequence). The CDR3 length is 13 residues. CDR3 protein: CSASPLGKEKLFF. The CDR3 coding sequence is TGCAGTGCCTCGCCCCTAGGGAAGGAAAAACTGTTTTTT.

This clonotype was seen ten or more times. The chain has TRBV28 and TRBJ2-1; 7 bases are shared with TRBD2. The germline V gene has CDR1 MDHEN and CDR2 SYDVKM. This CDR3 has 18 amino acids. V lost 5 bases to trimming and J lost 0 bases; unmatched junction nucleotides: 13. CDR3: CASSGRVPRVSSYNEQFF. CDR3 nucleotide sequence: TGTGCCAGCAGTGGGAGGGTCCCCAGAGTTAGCTCCTACAATGAGCAGTTCTTC.

The gene calls are TRBV30 and TRBJ2-7, with D possibly being TRBD1 (5 bases). Germline-derived CDR1 and CDR2 are GTSNPN and SVGIG (reference sequence). V was shortened by 3 bases and J by 9 bases, with 15 bases between the two germline ends. The CDR3 sequence is 12 residues long. The DNA of the CDR3 is TGTGCCTGGAGGGAATCAGGGTTTCTGCAGTACTTC. This codes for CAWRESGFLQYF.

The V and J genes are TRBV12-3 or TRBV12-4 and TRBJ1-5; TRBD1 might be the D (6 bases). The CDR3 has 14 residues. Trimming removed 6 bases at V and 1 base at J, with 10 bases between. CDR3 sequence: CASSHTGSNQPQHF. The CDR3 coding sequence is TGTGCCAGCAGCCATACAGGGAGCAATCAGCCCCAGCATTTT.